Given below is one TCR beta chain in context. The data belong to a study of neoadjuvant anti-PD-1 for oral cavity cancer. This CDR3 spans 20 amino acids. V dropped 0 bases and J dropped 5; count of bases not matched to a gene: 14. The germline V gene encodes CDR1 SGDLS and CDR2 YYNGEE. Time point: after neoadjuvant nivolumab, at surgical resection. Sequencing was performed with immunoSEQ multiplex PCR; in TCRdb, only in-frame clones are kept and a portion is missing. Found here are 68,000 or so clones, about 88% of them singletons; the top ten hold about 3.7%. The specimen was PBMCs, collected after nivolumab (anti-PD-1) treatment. The receptor's source is a person aged 40 to 85 with oral cavity squamous cell carcinoma. The chain is built from TRBV9 and TRBJ2-3; 14 bases align to TRBD2. CDR3 amino acids: CASSVAPQGTGTSGRDTQYF. The CDR3 DNA sequence: TGTGCCAGCAGCGTAGCTCCCCAAGGAACCGGGACTAGCGGGAGAGATACGCAGTATTTT. The full variable domain, in which reference TRBV9 and TRBJ2-3 provide the parts outside the CDR3, is DSGVTQTPKHLITATGQRVTLRCSPRSGDLSVYWYQQSLDQGLQFLIQYYNGEERAKGNILERFSAQQFPDLHSELNLSSLELGDSALYFCASSVAPQGTGTSGRDTQYFGPGTRLTVL.